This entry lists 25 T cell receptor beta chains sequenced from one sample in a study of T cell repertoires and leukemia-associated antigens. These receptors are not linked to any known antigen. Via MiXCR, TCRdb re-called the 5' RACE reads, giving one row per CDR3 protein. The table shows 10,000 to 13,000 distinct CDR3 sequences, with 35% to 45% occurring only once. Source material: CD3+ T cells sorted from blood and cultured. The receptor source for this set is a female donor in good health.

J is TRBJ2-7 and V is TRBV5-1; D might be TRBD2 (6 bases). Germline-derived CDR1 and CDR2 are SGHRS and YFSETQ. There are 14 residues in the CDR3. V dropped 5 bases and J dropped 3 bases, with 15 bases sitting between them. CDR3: CASSSIAEVYEQYF. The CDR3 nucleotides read TGCGCCAGCAGTTCAATAGCGGAAGTCTACGAGCAGTACTTC.

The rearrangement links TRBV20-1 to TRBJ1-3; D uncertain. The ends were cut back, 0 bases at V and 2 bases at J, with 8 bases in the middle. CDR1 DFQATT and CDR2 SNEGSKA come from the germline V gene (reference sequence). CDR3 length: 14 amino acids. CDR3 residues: CSARDPTAGNTIYF. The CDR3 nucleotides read TGCAGTGCTAGAGATCCGACGGCTGGAAACACCATATATTTT.

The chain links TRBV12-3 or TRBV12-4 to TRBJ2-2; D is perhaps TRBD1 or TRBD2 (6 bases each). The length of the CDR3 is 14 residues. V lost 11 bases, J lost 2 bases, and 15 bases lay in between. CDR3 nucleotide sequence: TGTGCCGGGGGGCAGGGGATTAACACCGGGGAGCTGTTTTTT. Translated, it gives CAGGQGINTGELFF.

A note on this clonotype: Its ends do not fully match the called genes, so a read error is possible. Written as DNA, the CDR3 is TGTGCCAGCTCACCAACAATCGGACAGGGGGGTACCTTGAACACTGAAGCTCTCTTT. As protein: CASSPTIGQGGTLNTEALF. The chain employs TRBV18 and TRBJ1-1, with 10 bases fitting TRBD1. Germline V gene sequence: CDR1 KGHSH, CDR2 LQKENI. The CDR3 covers 19 residues.

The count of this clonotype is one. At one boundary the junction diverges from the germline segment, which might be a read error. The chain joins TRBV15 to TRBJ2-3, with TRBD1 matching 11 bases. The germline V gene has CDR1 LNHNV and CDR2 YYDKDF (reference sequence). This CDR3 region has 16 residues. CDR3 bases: TGTGCCACCGGCAGAGATTGGACAGGGGGCGCAGATACGCAGTATTTT. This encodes CATGRDWTGGADTQYF.

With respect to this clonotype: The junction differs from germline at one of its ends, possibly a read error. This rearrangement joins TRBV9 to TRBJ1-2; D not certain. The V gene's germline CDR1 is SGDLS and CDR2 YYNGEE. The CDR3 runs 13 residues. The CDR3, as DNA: TGTGCCAGCGGCGTATCCGGGAGCTATGGCTACACCTTC. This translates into CASGVSGSYGYTF.

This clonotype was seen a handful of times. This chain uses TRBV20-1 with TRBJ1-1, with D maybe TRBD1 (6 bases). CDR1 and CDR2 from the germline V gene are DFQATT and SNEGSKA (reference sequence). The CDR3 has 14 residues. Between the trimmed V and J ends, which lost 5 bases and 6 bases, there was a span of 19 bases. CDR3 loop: CSARGGTIHPEAFF. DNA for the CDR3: TGCAGTGCTCGAGGGGGTACGATCCATCCTGAAGCTTTCTTT.

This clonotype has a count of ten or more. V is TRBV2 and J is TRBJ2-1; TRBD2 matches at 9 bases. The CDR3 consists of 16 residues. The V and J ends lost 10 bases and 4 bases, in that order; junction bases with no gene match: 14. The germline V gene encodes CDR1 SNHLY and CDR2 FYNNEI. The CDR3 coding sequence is TGTGCCATCGAGTGGGGACCGACTAGCGGATACAATGAGCAGTTCTTC. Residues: CAIEWGPTSGYNEQFF.

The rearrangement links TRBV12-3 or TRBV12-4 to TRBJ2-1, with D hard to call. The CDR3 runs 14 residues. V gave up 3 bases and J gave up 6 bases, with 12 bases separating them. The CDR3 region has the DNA TGTGCCAGCAGTTTGAGGAGTCAGGTCAATGAGCAGTTCTTC. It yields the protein CASSLRSQVNEQFF.

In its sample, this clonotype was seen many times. CDR3 sequence: CASEEVKREVADTQYF. DNA of the CDR3: TGTGCCAGTGAGGAGGTAAAGCGGGAGGTAGCAGATACGCAGTATTTT. This rearrangement joins TRBV6-1 to TRBJ2-3; 9 nucleotides match TRBD2. CDR3 size: 16 residues. The germline CDR1 and CDR2 sequences are MNHNS and SASEGT. With V trimmed by 9 bases and J by 4 bases, 14 bases remained unmatched.

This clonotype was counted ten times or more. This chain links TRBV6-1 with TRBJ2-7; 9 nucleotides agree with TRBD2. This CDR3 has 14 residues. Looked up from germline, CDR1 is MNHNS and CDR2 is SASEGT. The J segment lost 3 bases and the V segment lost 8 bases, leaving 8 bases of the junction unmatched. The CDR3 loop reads CASFSASGNYEQYF. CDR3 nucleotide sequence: TGTGCCAGCTTCTCTGCTAGCGGGAACTACGAGCAGTACTTC.

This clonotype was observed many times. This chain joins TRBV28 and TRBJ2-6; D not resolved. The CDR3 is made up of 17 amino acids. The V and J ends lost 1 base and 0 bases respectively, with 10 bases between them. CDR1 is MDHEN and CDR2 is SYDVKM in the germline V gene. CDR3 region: CASSLSQVSSGANVLTF. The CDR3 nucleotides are TGTGCCAGCAGTTTATCTCAGGTTAGCTCTGGGGCCAACGTCCTGACTTTC.

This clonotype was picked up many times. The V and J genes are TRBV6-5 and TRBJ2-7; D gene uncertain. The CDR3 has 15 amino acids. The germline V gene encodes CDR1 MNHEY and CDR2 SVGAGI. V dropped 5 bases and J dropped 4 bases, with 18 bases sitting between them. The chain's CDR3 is CASSLTQTGPYEQYF. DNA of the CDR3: TGTGCCAGCAGTCTCACTCAGACCGGGCCTTACGAGCAGTACTTC.

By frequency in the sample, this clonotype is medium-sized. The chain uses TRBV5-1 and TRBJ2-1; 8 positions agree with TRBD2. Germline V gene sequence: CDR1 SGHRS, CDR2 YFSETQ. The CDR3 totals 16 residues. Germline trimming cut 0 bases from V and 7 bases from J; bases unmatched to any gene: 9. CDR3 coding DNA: TGCGCCAGCAGCTTGGGTAGCGGGAAGTCTGTGAATGAGCAGTTCTTC. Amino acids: CASSLGSGKSVNEQFF.

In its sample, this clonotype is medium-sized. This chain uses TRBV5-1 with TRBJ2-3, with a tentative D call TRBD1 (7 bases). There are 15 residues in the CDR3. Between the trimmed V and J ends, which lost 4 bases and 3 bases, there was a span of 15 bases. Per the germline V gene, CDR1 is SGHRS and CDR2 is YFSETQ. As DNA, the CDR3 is TGCGCCAGCAGCGCGGAGACAGGGAGGACAGATACGCAGTATTTT. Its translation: CASSAETGRTDTQYF.

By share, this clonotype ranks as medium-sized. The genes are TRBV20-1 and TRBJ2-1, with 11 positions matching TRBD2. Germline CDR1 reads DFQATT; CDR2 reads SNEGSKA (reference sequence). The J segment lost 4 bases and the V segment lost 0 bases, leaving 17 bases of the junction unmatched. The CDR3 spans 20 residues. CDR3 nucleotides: TGCAGTGCTAGAGAGGAGTGGGGTACTAGCGGGAGTTCGGGTTACAATGAGCAGTTCTTC. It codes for CSAREEWGTSGSSGYNEQFF.

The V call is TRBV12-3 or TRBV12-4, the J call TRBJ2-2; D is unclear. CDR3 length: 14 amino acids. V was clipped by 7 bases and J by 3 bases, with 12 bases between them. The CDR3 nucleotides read TGTGCCAGCAACTTAGGAGAAGACACCGGGGAGCTGTTTTTT. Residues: CASNLGEDTGELFF.

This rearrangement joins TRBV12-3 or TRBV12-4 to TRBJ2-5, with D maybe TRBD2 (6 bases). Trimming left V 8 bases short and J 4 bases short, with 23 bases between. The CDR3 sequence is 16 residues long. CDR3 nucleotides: TGTGCCAGCCGAGAATGGCTAGCGAGAGGAGGAGAGACCCAGTACTTC. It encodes CASREWLARGGETQYF.

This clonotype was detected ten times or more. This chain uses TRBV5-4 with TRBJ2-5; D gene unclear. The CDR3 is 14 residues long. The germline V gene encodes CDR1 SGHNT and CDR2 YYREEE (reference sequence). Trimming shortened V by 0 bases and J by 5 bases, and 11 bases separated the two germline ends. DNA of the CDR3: TGTGCCAGCAGCTTGGCGGGTTCTGGGGAGACCCAGTACTTC. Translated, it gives CASSLAGSGETQYF.

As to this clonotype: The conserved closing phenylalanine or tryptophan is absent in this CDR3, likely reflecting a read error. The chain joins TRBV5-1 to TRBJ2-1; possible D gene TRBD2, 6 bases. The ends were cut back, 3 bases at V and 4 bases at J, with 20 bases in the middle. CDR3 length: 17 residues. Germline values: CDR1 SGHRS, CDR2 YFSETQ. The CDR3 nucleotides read TGCGCCAGCAGCTCAGCCCGCCCAAGCGGGTCTTACAATGAGCAGTTCTCC. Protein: CASSSARPSGSYNEQFS.

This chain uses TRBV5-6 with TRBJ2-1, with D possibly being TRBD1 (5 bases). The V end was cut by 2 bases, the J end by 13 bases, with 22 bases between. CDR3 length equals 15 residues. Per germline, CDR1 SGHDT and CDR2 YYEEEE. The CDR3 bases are TGTGCCAGCAGCTTACGTCCAGAGTTATGGGGCCGCCAGTTCTTC. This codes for CASSLRPELWGRQFF.

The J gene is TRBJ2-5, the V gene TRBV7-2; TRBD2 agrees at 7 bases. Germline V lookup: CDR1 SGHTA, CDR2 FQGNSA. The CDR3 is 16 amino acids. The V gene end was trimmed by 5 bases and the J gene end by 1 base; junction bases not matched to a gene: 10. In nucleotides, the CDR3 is TGTGCCAGCAGCACCCAAGTACTAGCGCCCCAAGAGACCCAGTACTTC. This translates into CASSTQVLAPQETQYF.

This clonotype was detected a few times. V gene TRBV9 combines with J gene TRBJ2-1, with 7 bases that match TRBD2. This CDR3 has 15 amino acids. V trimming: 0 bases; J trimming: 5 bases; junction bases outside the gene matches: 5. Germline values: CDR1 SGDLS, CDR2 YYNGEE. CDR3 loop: CASSVGLAVNNEQFF. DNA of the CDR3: TGTGCCAGCAGCGTAGGGCTAGCGGTAAACAATGAGCAGTTCTTC. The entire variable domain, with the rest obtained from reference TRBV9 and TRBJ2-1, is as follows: DSGVTQTPKHLITATGQRVTLRCSPRSGDLSVYWYQQSLDQGLQFLIQYYNGEERAKGNILERFSAQQFPDLHSELNLSSLELGDSALYFCASSVGLAVNNEQFFGPGTRLTVL.

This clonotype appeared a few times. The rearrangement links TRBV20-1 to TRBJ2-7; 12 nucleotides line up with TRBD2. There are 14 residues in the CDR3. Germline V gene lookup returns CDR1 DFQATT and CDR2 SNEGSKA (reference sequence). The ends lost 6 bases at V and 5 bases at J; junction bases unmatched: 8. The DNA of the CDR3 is TGCAGTGCCCAAGGACTAGCGGGATGGAACGAGCAGTACTTC. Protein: CSAQGLAGWNEQYF.

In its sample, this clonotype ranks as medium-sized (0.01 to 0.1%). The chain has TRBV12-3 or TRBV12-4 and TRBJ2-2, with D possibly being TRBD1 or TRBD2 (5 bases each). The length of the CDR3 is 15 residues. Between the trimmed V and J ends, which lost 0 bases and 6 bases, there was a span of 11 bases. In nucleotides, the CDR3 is TGTGCCAGCAGTTTAGCGCTGAGGGACCCCGGGGAGCTGTTTTTT. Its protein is CASSLALRDPGELFF.